Presented here are 19 T cell receptor beta chains from one specimen sequenced in a study of a mutant IDH1 vaccine in newly diagnosed glioma. The antigens of these receptors remain unknown. Time point of the sample: week 47, end of study. In the vaccine, a single dose held 300 ug of the mutant IDH1 20-mer peptide, along with topical imiquimod. Measured with immunoSEQ multiplex PCR; TCRdb has only the in-frame clones, and not every one. Of around 60,000 clones listed, about four fifths were seen once; the top ten hold 3.5% to 4%. The input for sequencing was PBMCs, taken from a glioma patient whose treatment included an IDH1 peptide vaccine. The receptors stem from a man younger than 40 with glioma.

CDR3 coding DNA: TGTGCCAGCACCCCCCTCCTTGGTCCTAGCACAGATACGCAGTATTTT. Encoded protein: CASTPLLGPSTDTQYF. The chain is built from TRBV27 and TRBJ2-3; D is uncertain. The CDR3 consists of 16 residues. With 7 bases removed from V and 0 bases from J, the gap between germline ends came to 17 bases. Germline-derived CDR1 and CDR2 are MNHEY and SMNVEV (reference sequence).

V is TRBV13 and J is TRBJ2-3, with TRBD2 matching 14 bases. Losses at the gene ends were 2 bases for V and 4 bases for J; bases not matched to a gene: 2. The CDR3 is 16 amino acids. The germline V gene has CDR1 PRHDT and CDR2 FYEKMQ (reference sequence). The CDR3 DNA reads TGTGCCAGCAGCTTACAGACTAGCGGGGGGGCAGATACGCAGTATTTT. Translated, it gives CASSLQTSGGADTQYF.

The chain joins TRBV5-8 to TRBJ1-5, with 8 bases identical to TRBD1. The CDR3 is made up of 14 amino acids. After removal of 2 bases from V and 5 bases from J, the junction contained 3 bases not matched to a gene. Germline V gene data show CDR1 as SGHTS and CDR2 as YDEGEE. Here the CDR3 DNA reads TGTGCCAGCAGCTTAAGGACAGGGCATCAGCCCCAGCATTTT. Amino acid sequence: CASSLRTGHQPQHF.

The CDR3 spells CASSVGGTGDEQFF. The CDR3 region has the DNA TGTGCCAGCAGCGTAGGGGGGACAGGGGATGAGCAGTTCTTC. This rearrangement joins TRBV9 to TRBJ2-1; TRBD1 matches 10 bases. Losses at the gene ends were 0 bases for V and 8 bases for J; bases not matched to a gene: 2. The CDR3 is made up of 14 amino acids. Germline lookup yields CDR1 SGDLS and CDR2 YYNGEE.

This sequence joins TRBV29-1 and TRBJ1-1, with 7 bases lining up with TRBD1. The CDR3 runs 15 residues. Germline V gene sequence: CDR1 SQVTM, CDR2 ANQGSEA. The V and J ends lost 1 base and 5 bases, in that order; junction bases with no gene match: 10. The CDR3 DNA follows: TGCAGCGTTGAAGGCAGGGGGATCGGGACGACTGAAGCTTTCTTT. It yields the protein CSVEGRGIGTTEAFF.

The CDR3, as DNA: TGTGCCAGCAGTTACGGGCAGGGAGGTGGCTACACCTTC. Its protein product is CASSYGQGGGYTF. The rearrangement uses TRBV6-5 and TRBJ1-2; D perhaps matches TRBD1 (5 bases). Germline V gene lookup returns CDR1 MNHEY and CDR2 SVGAGI. The CDR3 covers 13 residues. V was clipped by 2 bases and J by 7 bases, with 11 bases between them.

V usage is TRBV11-2 and J usage is TRBJ2-2; D is perhaps TRBD2 (6 bases). Germline CDR1 SGHAT, CDR2 FQNNGV. The V end was cut by 7 bases, the J end by 2 bases, with 20 bases between. The CDR3 covers 17 residues. The CDR3 loop reads CASISPRESLNTGELFF. In DNA form, the CDR3 reads TGTGCCAGCATTTCTCCACGGGAGTCTCTAAACACCGGGGAGCTGTTTTTT.

This rearrangement joins TRBV18 to TRBJ1-1; 7 bases are a match to TRBD1. The CDR3 is made up of 18 amino acids. The V segment lost 0 bases and the J segment 6 bases; nucleotides outside the gene matches: 16. Germline lookup yields CDR1 KGHSH and CDR2 LQKENI. The CDR3 loop is CASSPPNRVGTVHAEAFF. The CDR3 DNA follows: TGTGCCAGCTCACCACCGAACCGGGTCGGGACAGTTCACGCTGAAGCTTTCTTT.

This chain connects TRBV4-1 to TRBJ1-1, with a possible D match to TRBD1 (6 bases). Between the trimmed V and J ends, which lost 4 bases and 4 bases, there was a span of 16 bases. The CDR3 extends over 15 amino acids. Germline CDR1 reads MGHRA; CDR2 reads YSYEKL. The CDR3 protein is CASSRGGGFRTEAFF. CDR3 DNA sequence: TGCGCCAGCAGCCGAGGAGGGGGTTTTCGCACTGAAGCTTTCTTT.

The genes are TRBV5-6 and TRBJ2-1, with D tentatively TRBD2 (7 bases). Germline-derived CDR1 and CDR2 are SGHDT and YYEEEE. The V end was cut by 4 bases, the J end by 0 bases, with 14 bases between. This CDR3 region has 16 residues. In nucleotides, the CDR3 is TGTGCCAGCAGCCCGGACCGGGGGGCCTCCTACAATGAGCAGTTCTTC. This encodes CASSPDRGASYNEQFF.

CDR3 coding DNA: TGTGCCAGCGGCAGGGAGAGGGATCAGCCCCAGCATTTT. Its translation: CASGRERDQPQHF. The chain combines TRBV2 with TRBJ1-5, with D possibly matching TRBD1 (5 bases). Germline values: CDR1 SNHLY, CDR2 FYNNEI. V was cut by 8 bases and J by 5 bases, with 13 bases left in between. The CDR3 has 13 residues.

This clone occurred a few times. An end of the junction does not agree with germline; a read error may underlie this. The chain has TRBV7-9 and TRBJ1-5; tentatively, D is TRBD1 (6 bases). The CDR3 is 17 amino acids. Germline CDR1 is SEHNR and CDR2 is FQNEAQ (reference sequence). The CDR3 sequence is CASSLEQGSGSNQPQHF. The CDR3 DNA sequence: TGTGCCAGCAGTTTAGAACAGGGATCCGGTAGCAATCAGCCCCAGCATTTT.

The chain is built from TRBV13 and TRBJ2-3; 7 nucleotides line up with TRBD1. V was pared by 2 bases and J by 4 bases, with 3 bases of the junction left unmatched. Per germline, CDR1 PRHDT and CDR2 FYEKMQ (reference sequence). CDR3 length equals 14 residues. The CDR3 DNA sequence: TGTGCCAGCAGCTTATACAGGGGCCCAGATACGCAGTATTTT. Translating it yields CASSLYRGPDTQYF.

The V and J genes are TRBV2 and TRBJ2-6; D might be TRBD2 (6 bases). This CDR3 is 16 amino acids long. Germline V gene sequence: CDR1 SNHLY, CDR2 FYNNEI. V was cut by 0 bases and J by 2 bases, with 8 bases left in between. The CDR3 sequence: CASSEAGGAGANVLTF. CDR3 nucleotide sequence: TGTGCCAGCAGTGAAGCGGGGGGAGCTGGGGCCAACGTCCTGACTTTC.

V is TRBV5-8 and J is TRBJ1-1, with no clear D. The CDR3 totals 15 residues. CDR1 is SGHTS, CDR2 YDEGEE, per germline. V was trimmed by 3 bases and J by 0 bases, leaving 12 bases between them. The DNA of the CDR3 is TGTGCCAGCAGCTCTAAACAGATCCTGAACACTGAAGCTTTCTTT. Protein product: CASSSKQILNTEAFF. Full variable domain (missing parts from reference TRBV5-8 and TRBJ1-1): EAGVTQSPTHLIKTRGQQATLRCSPISGHTSVYWYQQALGLGLQFLLWYDEGEERNRGNFPPRFSGRQFPNYSSELNVNALELEDSALYLCASSSKQILNTEAFFGQGTRLTVV.

This CDR3 reads CASFRGQGQYNEQFF. CDR3 coding DNA: TGTGCCAGCTTTCGTGGACAGGGGCAGTACAATGAGCAGTTCTTC. The chain employs TRBV2 and TRBJ2-1, with 9 bases lining up with TRBD1. The trim removed 8 bases at V and 4 bases at J, leaving 9 bases unmatched. This CDR3 has 15 amino acids. The germline V gene has CDR1 SNHLY and CDR2 FYNNEI.

This clone was seen a handful of times. This rearrangement joins TRBV5-6 to TRBJ1-1; D ambiguous. The V end lost 0 bases, the J end lost 0 bases, and 3 bases lay between the germline ends. Germline V gives CDR1 SGHDT, CDR2 YYEEEE. This CDR3 region has 13 residues. CDR3 residues: CASSLVVNTEAFF. The DNA of the CDR3 is TGTGCCAGCAGCTTGGTAGTGAACACTGAAGCTTTCTTT.

The chain couples TRBV18 to TRBJ1-2; D unresolved. Germline lookup yields CDR1 KGHSH and CDR2 LQKENI. The CDR3 contains 15 residues. Trimming left V 0 bases short and J 0 bases short, with 8 bases between. The CDR3 is CASSPPGRTNYGYTF. As DNA, the CDR3 is TGTGCCAGCTCACCACCGGGTAGAACTAACTATGGCTACACCTTC.

The chain recombines TRBV6-5 with TRBJ2-7, with D uncertain. The V end was cut by 5 bases, the J end by 6 bases, with 11 bases between. The length of the CDR3 is 12 residues. Germline CDR1 MNHEY, CDR2 SVGAGI. In DNA, the CDR3 is TGTGCCAGCAGTGCCTCTTGGGGCGAGCAGTACTTC. Protein product: CASSASWGEQYF.